This entry lists 30 T cell receptor beta chains sequenced from one sample in a study of T cells after yellow fever vaccination. TCRdb re-analysed the 5' RACE reads in MiXCR, keeping a single row per CDR3 protein. Here the sample spans some 150,000 distinct CDR3 sequences, approximately 10% being singletons. The sequencing here drew on CD8+ T cells sorted from PBMCs, taken 15 days after the yellow fever booster vaccination. The receptor source for this set is a man aged 18 to 29 who received the YFV17D yellow fever vaccine.

This clonotype was seen more than once but under ten times. The gene calls are TRBV7-2 and TRBJ2-5; 7 bases align to TRBD2. Germline CDR1 and CDR2: SGHTA and FQGNSA. V trimming: 5 bases; J trimming: 5 bases; junction bases outside the gene matches: 20. The CDR3 loop spans 18 amino acids. The CDR3 DNA reads TGTGCCAGCAGCCCCGGGGTTTATAGCGGGTCGATACGCGAGACCCAGTACTTC. Its protein product is CASSPGVYSGSIRETQYF.

The gene calls are TRBV5-4 and TRBJ2-5; the D call may be TRBD1 or TRBD2 (5 bases each). CDR1 and CDR2 from the germline V gene are SGHNT and YYREEE (reference sequence). Trimming cost V 5 bases and J 4 bases, with 15 bases left between them. This CDR3 is 14 amino acids long. DNA of the CDR3: TGTGCCAGCAGATCAGTGGGGGACCTAGAGACCCAGTACTTC. Its protein is CASRSVGDLETQYF.

The J gene is TRBJ1-1, the V gene TRBV9, with D tentatively TRBD1 (5 bases). The V gene's germline CDR1 is SGDLS and CDR2 YYNGEE. CDR3 length: 16 amino acids. The ends were cut back, 4 bases at V and 3 bases at J, with 19 bases in the middle. CDR3 sequence (DNA): TGTGCCAGCAGCCCACCCCAACCCTCGGGGGACACTGAAGCTTTCTTT. Encoded protein: CASSPPQPSGDTEAFF. The full variable domain, rest sourced from reference TRBV9 and TRBJ1-1, is DSGVTQTPKHLITATGQRVTLRCSPRSGDLSVYWYQQSLDQGLQFLIQYYNGEERAKGNILERFSAQQFPDLHSELNLSSLELGDSALYFCASSPPQPSGDTEAFFGQGTRLTVV.

This chain joins TRBV6-6 and TRBJ2-5; D may correspond to TRBD1 or TRBD2 (5 bases each). Deletions cut 7 bases from V and 1 base from J, with 13 bases between. This CDR3 region has 14 residues. Germline V gene data show CDR1 as MNHNY and CDR2 as SVGAGI (reference sequence). CDR3 protein: CASKGTGFQETQYF. CDR3 DNA: TGTGCCAGCAAGGGGACGGGGTTCCAAGAGACCCAGTACTTC.

The sample holds a few counts of this clonotype. The CDR3 loop reads CASTRQGWGTDTQYF. In DNA form, the CDR3 reads TGCGCCAGCACCCGACAGGGATGGGGCACAGATACGCAGTATTTT. The chain has TRBV5-1 and TRBJ2-3, with 7 positions matching TRBD1. Germline loops: CDR1 SGHRS, CDR2 YFSETQ. The V segment lost 6 bases and the J segment 1 base; nucleotides outside the gene matches: 8. The CDR3 runs to 15 residues.

This clonotype has at least ten counts. This CDR3 is CASSPPGGLIKDEQFF. CDR3 nucleotide sequence: TGCGCCAGCAGCCCTCCGGGGGGGTTGATTAAAGATGAGCAGTTCTTC. This chain links TRBV4-1 with TRBJ2-1, with 8 bases fitting TRBD2. The germline V gene encodes CDR1 MGHRA and CDR2 YSYEKL. This CDR3 is 16 amino acids long. The V segment lost 4 bases and the J segment 8 bases; nucleotides outside the gene matches: 13.

The rearrangement uses TRBV5-4 and TRBJ1-2; maybe TRBD1 (6 bases). Germline values: CDR1 SGHNT, CDR2 YYREEE (reference sequence). CDR3 length: 15 residues. The V end was cut by 5 bases, the J end by 3 bases, with 17 bases between. The CDR3 loop is CASSQLGGQDYGYTF. The CDR3 nucleotides read TGTGCCAGCAGTCAGCTCGGGGGGCAGGACTATGGCTACACCTTC.

This chain uses TRBV7-8 with TRBJ2-1, with D perhaps being TRBD1 or TRBD2 (7 bases each). The V end lost 2 bases, the J end lost 7 bases, and 12 bases lay between the germline ends. Germline V CDR1 and CDR2: SGHVS, FQNEAQ. This CDR3 is built from 14 residues. The chain's CDR3 is CASSLPGGGNEQFF. CDR3 in DNA: TGTGCCAGCAGCTTACCAGGGGGAGGGAATGAGCAGTTCTTC.

In DNA form, the CDR3 reads TGTGCCATCAATTCTGACAGGAGCTCTGGAAACACCATATATTTT. It translates to CAINSDRSSGNTIYF. The chain carries TRBV10-3 and TRBJ1-3; TRBD1 might be the D (6 bases). Trimming took 7 bases from V and 0 from J, leaving 13 bases between them. This CDR3 has 15 amino acids. Germline CDR1 and CDR2: ENHRY and SYGVKD.

This clonotype has just a few counts. V is TRBV2 and J is TRBJ1-6; D not certain. Germline CDR1 reads SNHLY; CDR2 reads FYNNEI. V gave up 7 bases and J gave up 1 base, with 5 bases separating them. The CDR3 length is 13 residues. Here the CDR3 DNA reads TGTGCCAGCAAAAGGTCCTATAATTCACCCCTCCACTTT. As protein: CASKRSYNSPLHF.

The table lists this clonotype with many counts. The V call is TRBV28, the J call TRBJ1-5, with no clear D. This CDR3 is 14 amino acids long. Germline lookup yields CDR1 MDHEN and CDR2 SYDVKM. With 3 bases removed from V and 6 bases from J, the gap between germline ends came to 12 bases. The CDR3 nucleotides are TGTGCCAGCAGTTTCCGGGCTGAAGGTCAGCCCCAGCATTTT. It translates to CASSFRAEGQPQHF.

This chain connects TRBV7-3 to TRBJ1-1; TRBD1 matches at 11 bases. The CDR3 spans 13 residues. J was trimmed by 6 bases and V by 4 bases; bases with no gene match: 1. CDR1 is SGHTA, CDR2 FQGTGA, per germline. The DNA for the CDR3 is TGTGCCAGCAGCTGGACAGGGGGCTCTGAAGCTTTCTTT. Protein product: CASSWTGGSEAFF.

This clonotype was found a few times. Here the CDR3 reads CASSATGKFPGEQYV. In DNA form, the CDR3 reads TGTGCCAGCAGCGCGACAGGGAAGTTCCCGGGGGAGCAGTACGTC. The rearrangement joins TRBV7-9 to TRBJ2-7; 7 bases map to TRBD1. The germline gives CDR1 SEHNR, CDR2 FQNEAQ (reference sequence). Trimming removed 5 bases from V and 7 bases from J; junction bases left unmatched: 14. CDR3 length: 15 amino acids.

The chain links TRBV10-3 to TRBJ2-1; TRBD2 matches at 11 bases. The junction had 10 bases not matched to a gene; V was cut back by 2 bases and J by 4 bases. Germline V gene sequence: CDR1 ENHRY, CDR2 SYGVKD. The CDR3 sequence is 18 residues long. DNA of the CDR3: TGTGCCATCAGTGAGCTCAGCACTAGCGGGGGACCTTACAATGAGCAGTTCTTC. It codes for CAISELSTSGGPYNEQFF.

This clonotype was counted between two and nine times. The chain recombines TRBV7-8 with TRBJ2-7; weak D call: TRBD1 (6 bases). V lost 0 bases and J 1 base, leaving 13 bases between the germline ends. CDR1 is SGHVS, CDR2 FQNEAQ, per germline. CDR3 length equals 16 residues. CDR3 in amino acids: CASSLAVWGQSYEQYF. CDR3 DNA sequence: TGTGCCAGCAGCTTAGCGGTGTGGGGGCAATCCTACGAGCAGTACTTC.

This rearrangement joins TRBV6-6 to TRBJ2-1; D call uncertain. Germline CDR1 and CDR2: MNHNY and SVGAGI (reference sequence). The CDR3 extends over 13 amino acids. V was shortened by 7 bases and J by 7 bases, with 14 bases between the two germline ends. The CDR3 reads CASMSVTRNEQFF. The CDR3 DNA follows: TGTGCCAGCATGAGCGTAACGAGGAATGAGCAGTTCTTC.

The rearrangement uses TRBV18 and TRBJ2-7; 8 bases agree with TRBD1. The CDR3 spans 14 residues. With 3 bases clipped from V and 6 bases from J, the junction kept 7 bases outside the gene matches. Germline V gene sequence: CDR1 KGHSH, CDR2 LQKENI. The CDR3 region has the DNA TGTGCCAGCTCACCGAAAGACAGGGGCCTCGAGCAGTACTTC. It codes for CASSPKDRGLEQYF.

The chain links TRBV20-1 to TRBJ2-2, with D perhaps TRBD1 or TRBD2 (6 bases each). Deletions cut 0 bases from V and 6 bases from J, with 11 bases between. The CDR3 has 14 residues. Per the germline V gene, CDR1 is DFQATT and CDR2 is SNEGSKA (reference sequence). CDR3 in DNA: TGCAGTGCTAGAGATCCAGGGGACTCCGGGGAGCTGTTTTTT. It specifies CSARDPGDSGELFF.

This clonotype was seen many times. The rearrangement links TRBV27 to TRBJ1-1, with 7 positions matching TRBD1. CDR1 MNHEY and CDR2 SMNVEV come from the germline V gene (reference sequence). CDR3 length: 15 residues. J was trimmed by 5 bases and V by 1 base; bases with no gene match: 7. The CDR3 is CASSLFTGVETEAFF. The CDR3 nucleotides are TGTGCCAGCAGTTTATTTACAGGGGTGGAAACTGAAGCTTTCTTT.

There are many counts of this clonotype. This chain connects TRBV7-9 to TRBJ2-1; no clear D gene. Trimming took off 3 bases at V and 8 bases at J, with 17 bases between the two ends. The CDR3 is 15 residues long. Germline assignment: CDR1 SEHNR and CDR2 FQNEAQ (reference sequence). The CDR3 loop is CASSFPGVLRDEQFF. As DNA, the CDR3 is TGTGCCAGCAGCTTCCCCGGAGTACTACGTGATGAGCAGTTCTTC.

This clonotype was observed many times. This chain joins TRBV20-1 and TRBJ2-2; either TRBD1 or TRBD2 may supply D (6 bases each). Germline values: CDR1 DFQATT, CDR2 SNEGSKA (reference sequence). This CDR3 has 17 amino acids. Here the CDR3 reads CRKSLGGKSGSGGELFF. The CDR3 DNA reads as TGCAGGAAATCTTTGGGGGGCAAATCGGGCTCCGGCGGGGAGCTGTTTTTT.

The CDR3 coding sequence is TGTGCCAGCAGTGAGCCGGGACTAGACTACTACAATGAGCAGTTCTTC. Its translation is CASSEPGLDYYNEQFF. The genes are TRBV6-1 and TRBJ2-1; TRBD2 agrees at 8 bases. Germline V gene data show CDR1 as MNHNS and CDR2 as SASEGT. The CDR3 runs to 16 residues. Trimming at V came to 3 bases and at J to 3 bases, leaving 7 bases not matched to a gene.

This chain joins TRBV4-1 and TRBJ1-1; no clear D. V was shortened by 3 bases and J by 0 bases, with 14 bases between the two germline ends. The germline V gene has CDR1 MGHRA and CDR2 YSYEKL. The CDR3 totals 16 residues. The CDR3 region has the DNA TGCGCCAGCAGCCATCCCTATACGGGTATGAACACTGAAGCTTTCTTT. Its translation is CASSHPYTGMNTEAFF.

This clonotype was observed a few times. The chain carries TRBV3-2 and TRBJ2-1; TRBD1 is the table's D call, not checked against the DNA. TRBV3-2 is a recognized pseudogene. The CDR3 has 17 residues. CDR3 DNA sequence: TGTGCCAGCAGCCAAGATTGGCGGGGCCTTTACTACAATGAGCAGTTCTTC. Translating it yields CASSQDWRGLYYNEQFF.

This clonotype showed up just a few times. CDR3 region: CASSLGGDRDRETQYF. The CDR3 DNA reads as TGTGCCAGCAGCTTGGGAGGAGACAGGGACCGAGAGACCCAGTACTTC. V gene TRBV5-6 combines with J gene TRBJ2-5; 7 nucleotides line up with TRBD1. The CDR3 runs to 16 residues. V lost 0 bases and J lost 4; bases outside the gene matches: 9. Germline V gives CDR1 SGHDT, CDR2 YYEEEE.

Note on this clonotype: One end of the junction varies from germline; a read error may be responsible. This chain joins TRBV30 and TRBJ2-3, with D perhaps matching TRBD1 (6 bases). The CDR3 consists of 13 residues. Germline loops: CDR1 GTSNPN, CDR2 SVGIG (reference sequence). The CDR3 DNA is TGTGCCGGGAGTCAGGGGAGTACAGATACGCAGTATTTT. Its translation is CAGSQGSTDTQYF. The variable domain in full, completed from reference TRBV30 and TRBJ2-3, reads SQTIHQWPATLVQPVGSPLSLECTVEGTSNPNLYWYRQAAGRGLQLLFYSVGIGQISSEVPQNLSASRPQDRQFILSSKKLLLSDSGFYLCAGSQGSTDTQYFGPGTRLTVL.

CDR3 amino acids: CASSSIAGTDTQYF. CDR3 bases: TGTGCCAGCAGCTCGATAGCGGGCACAGATACGCAGTATTTT. The V gene is TRBV7-3, the J gene TRBJ2-3; the D gene is possibly TRBD2 (6 bases). This CDR3 has 14 residues. V gave up 4 bases and J gave up 1 base, with 9 bases separating them. CDR1 SGHTA and CDR2 FQGTGA come from the germline V gene.

The rearrangement joins TRBV20-1 to TRBJ2-4; D is possibly TRBD2 (5 bases). Trimming pared 7 bases from V and 4 bases from J, leaving 8 bases between. CDR1 DFQATT and CDR2 SNEGSKA come from the germline V gene (reference sequence). CDR3 length: 11 residues. In nucleotides, the CDR3 is TGCAGTGTCCGGGATAAAAACATTCAGTACTTC. It specifies CSVRDKNIQYF.

This clonotype was detected a few times. The V call is TRBV3-1, the J call TRBJ1-2; no clear D. The ends were cut back, 0 bases at V and 4 bases at J, with 12 bases in the middle. The CDR3 is made up of 15 amino acids. CDR1 and CDR2 from the germline V gene are LGHDT and YNNKEL (reference sequence). CDR3 nucleotide sequence: TGTGCCAGCAGCCAAGACCGCCGGCCTCCCTATGGCTACACCTTC. The encoded protein is CASSQDRRPPYGYTF.

This clonotype appeared a few times. The chain combines TRBV6-6 with TRBJ2-7; D gene unclear. Trimming pared 6 bases from V and 1 base from J, leaving 13 bases between. The V gene's germline CDR1 is MNHNY and CDR2 SVGAGI (reference sequence). This CDR3 is 14 amino acids long. The CDR3 loop is CASRTPRASYEQYF. The CDR3 DNA reads TGTGCCAGCAGAACTCCCCGGGCGTCCTACGAGCAGTACTTC.